The entry that follows covers one T cell receptor (beta chain) sequence. Antigen specificity is unknown. The protocol was immunoSEQ multiplex PCR, while the TCRdb copy is restricted to in-frame clones and leaves out a portion. Of about 260,000 clones in the sample, roughly 91% were seen once. The sample belongs to a study of cytomegalovirus exposure and HLA in healthy donors. Overall study findings and caveats: The CMV antigen specificity of three CMV-associated chains was confirmed through in vitro analysis.

Between the trimmed V and J ends, which lost 3 bases and 2 bases, there was a span of 22 bases. The CDR3 is 18 amino acids. Germline loops: CDR1 SGHTS, CDR2 YDEGEE. V gene TRBV5-8 combines with J gene TRBJ2-3; D gene ambiguous. The clonotype was recovered from a woman in her thirties in good health and CMV-seronegative. Sequenced sample: PBMCs. The CDR3 bases are TGTGCCAGCAGCTCCTTAAGGTTCTCTGGAGCATCCACAGATACGCAGTATTTT. It yields the protein CASSSLRFSGASTDTQYF.